This T cell receptor beta chain was retrieved from a study of T cell repertoires in cytomegalovirus infection. Whole-study results and caveats: It was HLA-C-restricted CMV-specific TCR beta clonotypes that dominated the response ex vivo. Identification of carriers of CMV plus the relevant HLA was performed using cumulative public TCR beta family frequency.

TCRdb re-called the reads with MiXCR, one entry per CDR3 protein. The sample includes 570,000 or so distinct CDR3 sequences, roughly 42% of them seen just once. This clonotype was observed a few times. Antigen unknown. The CDR3 runs 15 residues. Germline values: CDR1 LNHDA, CDR2 SQIVND (reference sequence). V was pared by 4 bases and J by 1 base, with 13 bases between. The origin of this receptor is a human donor in good health (CMV status not recorded). Some clones in this sample may be carry-over from other donors' samples. Sample: cultured PBMCs, taken from culture after CMV antigen stimulation. V is TRBV19 and J is TRBJ1-2; no clear D gene. CDR3 in amino acids: CASSTPWAGNYGYTF. CDR3 coding DNA: TGTGCCAGTAGTACCCCTTGGGCGGGTAACTATGGCTACACCTTC.